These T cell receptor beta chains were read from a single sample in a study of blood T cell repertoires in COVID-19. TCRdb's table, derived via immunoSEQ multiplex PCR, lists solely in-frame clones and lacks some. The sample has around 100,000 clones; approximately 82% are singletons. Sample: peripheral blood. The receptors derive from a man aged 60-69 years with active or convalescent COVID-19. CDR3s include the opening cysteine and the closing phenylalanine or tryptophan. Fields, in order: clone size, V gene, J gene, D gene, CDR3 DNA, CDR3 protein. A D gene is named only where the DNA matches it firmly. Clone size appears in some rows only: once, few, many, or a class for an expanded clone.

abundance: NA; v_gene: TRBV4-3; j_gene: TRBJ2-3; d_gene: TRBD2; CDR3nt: TGCGCCAGCAGCCAGTTAGCGGGATCAGATACGCAGTATTTT; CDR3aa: CASSQLAGSDTQYF
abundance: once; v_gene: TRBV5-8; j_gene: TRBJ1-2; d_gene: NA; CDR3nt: TGTGCCAGCAGCTTGGCGGGCAGGGGTAACTATGGCTACACCTTC; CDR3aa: CASSLAGRGNYGYTF
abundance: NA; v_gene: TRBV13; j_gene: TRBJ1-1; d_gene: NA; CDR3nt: TGTGCCAGCAGCCTTACGGGGGGGCCGGACACTGAAGCTTTCTTT; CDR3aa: CASSLTGGPDTEAFF
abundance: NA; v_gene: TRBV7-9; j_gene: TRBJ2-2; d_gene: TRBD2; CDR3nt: TGTGCCAGCAGCCCGCGGCGGGAGGGCACCGGGGAGCTGTTTTTT; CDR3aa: CASSPRREGTGELFF
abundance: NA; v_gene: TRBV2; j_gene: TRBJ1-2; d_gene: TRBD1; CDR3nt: TGTGCCAGCAGTGTGCAGGGGGAGAGAGGCTACACCTTC; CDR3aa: CASSVQGERGYTF
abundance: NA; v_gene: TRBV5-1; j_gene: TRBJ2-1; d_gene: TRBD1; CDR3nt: TGCGCCAGCAGCTCCGGGACAGGGGCGTACAATGAGCAGTTCTTC; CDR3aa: CASSSGTGAYNEQFF
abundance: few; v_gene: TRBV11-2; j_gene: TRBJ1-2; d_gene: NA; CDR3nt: TGTGCCAGCAGCAACGTAGGATCGATGGCGAACTACGATGGCTACACCTTC; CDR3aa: CASSNVGSMANYDGYTF
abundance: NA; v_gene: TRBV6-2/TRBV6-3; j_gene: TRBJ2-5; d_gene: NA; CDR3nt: TGTGCCAGCAGTTACCCTACAGATTACCAAGAGACCCAGTACTTC; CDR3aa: CASSYPTDYQETQYF
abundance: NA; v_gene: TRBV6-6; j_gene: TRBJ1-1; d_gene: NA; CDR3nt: TGTGCCAGCGCGCGGCCGAACACTGAAGCTTTCTTT; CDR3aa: CASARPNTEAFF
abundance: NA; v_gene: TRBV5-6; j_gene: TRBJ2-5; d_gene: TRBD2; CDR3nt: TGTGCCAGCAGCTCGGGACTAGAAGAGACCCAGTACTTC; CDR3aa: CASSSGLEETQYF
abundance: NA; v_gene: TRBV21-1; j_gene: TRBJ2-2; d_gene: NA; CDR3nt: TGTGCCAGCACCCGATTGGGCCCTAGCGACACCGGGGAGCTGTTTTTT; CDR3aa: CASTRLGPSDTGELFF
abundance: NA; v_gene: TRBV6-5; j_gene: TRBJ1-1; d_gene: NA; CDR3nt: TGTGCCAGCAGTTACTCGGGGGGGCTGAACACTGAAGCTTTCTTT; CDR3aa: CASSYSGGLNTEAFF
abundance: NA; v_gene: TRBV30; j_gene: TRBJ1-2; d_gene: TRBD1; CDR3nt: TGTGCCTGGAGCCTAAAGAGTAGGGGGCGTCTCGGTTATGGCTACACCTTC; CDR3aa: CAWSLKSRGRLGYGYTF
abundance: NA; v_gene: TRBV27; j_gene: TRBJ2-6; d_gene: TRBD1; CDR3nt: TGTGCCAGCAGTTTTTTAAGGACAGGGGTTTCCGGGGCCAACGTCCTGACTTTC; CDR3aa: CASSFLRTGVSGANVLTF
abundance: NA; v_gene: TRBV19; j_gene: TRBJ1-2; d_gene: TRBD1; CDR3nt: TGTGCCAGTAGTCCGGACAGGGGGTATGGCTACACCTTC; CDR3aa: CASSPDRGYGYTF
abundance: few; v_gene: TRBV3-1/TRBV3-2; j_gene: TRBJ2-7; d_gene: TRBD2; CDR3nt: TGTGCCAGCAGCCAAAGGCCTAGCGGCCTCTACGAGCAGTACTTC; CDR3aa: CASSQRPSGLYEQYF
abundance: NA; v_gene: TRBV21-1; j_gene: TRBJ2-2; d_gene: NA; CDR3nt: TGTGCCAGCAGCAAAGCCGGGACAGACGGGGAGCTGTTTTTT; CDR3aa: CASSKAGTDGELFF
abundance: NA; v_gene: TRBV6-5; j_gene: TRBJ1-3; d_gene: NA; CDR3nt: TGTGCCAGCAGTTACAGGGGTCCCGGAAACACCATATATTTT; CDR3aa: CASSYRGPGNTIYF
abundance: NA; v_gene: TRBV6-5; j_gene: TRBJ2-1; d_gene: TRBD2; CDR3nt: TGTGCCAGCAGCCCACTAGCGGGGGGGGTCAATGAGCAGTTCTTC; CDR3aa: CASSPLAGGVNEQFF
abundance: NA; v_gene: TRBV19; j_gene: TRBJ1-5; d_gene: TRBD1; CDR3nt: TGTGCCAGTGCCGGGACAGGCAATCAGCCCCAGCATTTT; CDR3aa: CASAGTGNQPQHF
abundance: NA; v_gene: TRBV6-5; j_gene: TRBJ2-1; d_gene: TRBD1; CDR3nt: TGTGCCAGCAGTTCGACAGGGGGCTCCTACAATGAGCAGTTCTTC; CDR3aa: CASSSTGGSYNEQFF
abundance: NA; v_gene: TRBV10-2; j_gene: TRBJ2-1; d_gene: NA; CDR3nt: TGCGCCAGCAGACAGACGGGGAGCTCCTACAATGAGCAGTTCTTC; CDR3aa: CASRQTGSSYNEQFF
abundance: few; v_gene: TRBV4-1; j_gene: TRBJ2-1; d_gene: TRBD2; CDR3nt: TGCGCCAGCAGCCAGGGGAGGGCCTCCTACAATGAGCAGTTCTTC; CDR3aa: CASSQGRASYNEQFF
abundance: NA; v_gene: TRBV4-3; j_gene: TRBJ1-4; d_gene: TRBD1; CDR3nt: TGCGCCAGCAGCCAACACAGGGGAACTAATGAAAAACTGTTTTTT; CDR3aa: CASSQHRGTNEKLFF
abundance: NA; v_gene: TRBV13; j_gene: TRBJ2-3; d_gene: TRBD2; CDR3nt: TGTGCCAGCAGCTTAGAACTAGCGAGCACAGATACGCAGTATTTT; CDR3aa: CASSLELASTDTQYF
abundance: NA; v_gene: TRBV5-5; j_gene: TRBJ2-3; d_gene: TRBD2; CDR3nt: TGTGCCAGCAGCTGGACTAGCGGACCAGCGGATACGCAGTATTTT; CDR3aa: CASSWTSGPADTQYF
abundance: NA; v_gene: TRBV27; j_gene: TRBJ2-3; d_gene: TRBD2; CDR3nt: TGTGCCAGCAGTTTAGGGGTGGCGGGAGGTGATACGCAGTATTTT; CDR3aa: CASSLGVAGGDTQYF
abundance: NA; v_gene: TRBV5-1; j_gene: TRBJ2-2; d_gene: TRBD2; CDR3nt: TGCGCCAGCACCACTAGCGGGAGAGGCACCGGGGAGCTGTTTTTT; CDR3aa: CASTTSGRGTGELFF
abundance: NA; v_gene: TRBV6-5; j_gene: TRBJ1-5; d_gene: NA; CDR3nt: TGTGCCAGCAGTCCAAGCAATCAGCCCCAGCATTTT; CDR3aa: CASSPSNQPQHF
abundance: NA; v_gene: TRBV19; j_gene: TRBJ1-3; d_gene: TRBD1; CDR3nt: TGTGCCAGTATTGGGGACAGGGTGGCCAGCTCTGGAAACACCATATATTTT; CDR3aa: CASIGDRVASSGNTIYF
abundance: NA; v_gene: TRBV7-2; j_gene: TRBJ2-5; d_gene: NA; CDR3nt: TGTGCCAGCAGCTTAAGTCGACAGAAAGAGACCCAGTACTTC; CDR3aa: CASSLSRQKETQYF
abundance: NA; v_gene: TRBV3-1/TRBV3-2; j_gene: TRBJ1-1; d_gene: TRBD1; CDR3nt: TGTGCCAGCAGCCAAACGAGGTACAGGGGGACGAACACTGAAGCTTTCTTT; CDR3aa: CASSQTRYRGTNTEAFF
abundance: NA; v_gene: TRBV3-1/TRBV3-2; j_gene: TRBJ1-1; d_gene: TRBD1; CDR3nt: TGTGCCAGCAGCCAAGCGACAGGGGCTGAAGCTTTCTTT; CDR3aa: CASSQATGAEAFF
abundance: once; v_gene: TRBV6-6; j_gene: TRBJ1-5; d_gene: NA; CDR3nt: TGTGCCAGCAGCAATGGGGGGGGGCCCCAGCATTTT; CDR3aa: CASSNGGGPQHF
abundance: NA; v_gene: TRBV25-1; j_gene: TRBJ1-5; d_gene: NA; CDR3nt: TGTGCCAGCAGTGAATCGGGAGGTCGTCAGCCCCAGCATTTT; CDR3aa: CASSESGGRQPQHF
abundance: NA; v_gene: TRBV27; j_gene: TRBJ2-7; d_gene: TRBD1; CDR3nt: TGTGCCAGCAGTTACCGGACAGGGGTGATAGCGGGCCTCTACGAGCAGTACTTC; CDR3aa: CASSYRTGVIAGLYEQYF
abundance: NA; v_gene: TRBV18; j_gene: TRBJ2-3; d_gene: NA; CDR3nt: TGTGCCAGCTCACCCAGGGATAGCGGAGATACGCAGTATTTT; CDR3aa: CASSPRDSGDTQYF